The clone carrying this TCR beta chain was counted between two and nine times. The antigen is not known. This entry belongs to a study of beta chain features in type 1 diabetes. The study's findings and limits: TCRB CDR3 length was moderately but significantly reduced in all four CD4+ subsets of Type 1 diabetes patients.

Deletions cut 0 bases from V and 8 bases from J, with 5 bases between. This CDR3 is built from 12 residues. The germline V gene encodes CDR1 GTSNPN and CDR2 SVGIG (reference sequence). Sequenced material consisted of expressed TCRB transcripts (all of the isolated RNA was reverse transcribed). Sequenced by immunoSEQ multiplex PCR; TCRdb stores in-frame clones only, minus some. Here the sample spans over 120,000 clones, more than 10% being singletons. Post-sort purity exceeded 95% for all sorted populations. The V call is TRBV30, the J call TRBJ1-6, with no clear D. The receptor was isolated from a man between 18 and 29 years old with type 1 diabetes. The sequenced material came from central memory CD4+ T cells from blood. CDR3 sequence: CAWSVTDSPLHF. CDR3 bases: TGTGCCTGGAGTGTTACGGATTCACCCCTCCACTTT. Supplemented by reference TRBV30 and TRBJ1-6, the full variable domain reads SQTIHQWPATLVQPVGSPLSLECTVEGTSNPNLYWYRQAAGRGLQLLFYSVGIGQISSEVPQNLSASRPQDRQFILSSKKLLLSDSGFYLCAWSVTDSPLHFGNGTRLTVT.